This paragraph covers one TCR beta chain sequence. No antigen is known for it. The sample is drawn from a study of early T cells in non-severe SARS-CoV-2 infection. Study information: Sequenced material consisted of bulk RNA (from unsorted whole blood), and chains were unpaired.

This CDR3 region has 14 residues. Trimming cost V 8 bases and J 2 bases; bases outside gene matches: 9. CDR1 DFQATT and CDR2 SNEGSKA come from the germline V gene (reference sequence). Findings of the study overall: VDJdb matches were skewed toward anti-spike CD8 T cell responses.

Unique molecular identifiers were added to individual cDNA molecules. TCRdb itself ran the 5' RACE reads through MiXCR, one entry per CDR3 protein. The repertoire includes around 50,000 distinct CDR3 sequences, around an eighth of them detected once, and about 4% sits in the top ten. The chain links TRBV20-1 to TRBJ2-3; 8 nucleotides match TRBD2. The sequenced sample was whole blood. The receptor was isolated from an adult who was a healthcare worker with PCR-confirmed SARS-CoV-2 infection or an uninfected control (not recorded which). The CDR3 reads CSPGGAGYTDTQYF. The CDR3 nucleotides are TGCAGTCCCGGGGGGGCGGGATACACAGATACGCAGTATTTT.